These T cell receptor beta chains were read from a single sample in a study of blood T cell repertoires in COVID-19. Using immunoSEQ multiplex PCR, the repertoire was profiled, and TCRdb retains in-frame clones only, with some absent. The sample lists about 170,000 clones; more than 85% were seen once. The specimen sequenced was peripheral blood. The receptors come from a woman aged 80 or over with COVID-19, enrolled during active disease. Both conserved end residues are part of each CDR3.

CDR3,V
CAISESMGGQATYGYTF,TRBV10-3
CASRTSNYGYTF,TRBV28
CASSQDRMTSGNEQYF,TRBV14
CASSYSGQGLNEQYF,TRBV6-5
CASSLAKRGGGEKLFF,TRBV7-2
CASSFKGAYGYTF,TRBV12-3/TRBV12-4
CASTRGQPPGYTF,TRBV6-5
CASSLDGTSDGDTQYF,TRBV5-4
CASSLAATAGELFF,TRBV11-3
CASSPDRGTGELFF,TRBV18
CASRQTLSNQPQHF,TRBV6-6
CASSPSGSTDTQYF,TRBV6-4
CASSLAEEGRSNQPQHF,TRBV28
CTSSYRGSGVTDTQYF,TRBV1
CASSKGSTENSPLHF,TRBV21-1
CASSLGQPGRNTIYF,TRBV7-9
CASSQERVSKNIQYF,TRBV3-1/TRBV3-2
CSVDKQGYGYTF,TRBV29-1
CASSYSGDRGAYEQYF,TRBV6-2/TRBV6-3
CASSYDALTGETQYF,TRBV6-5
CASSTGTSGRISNTGELFF,TRBV9
CASRETQGAMGGYTF,TRBV28
CASSEKEGSLFYEQYF,TRBV6-2/TRBV6-3
CASSLTGANTEAFF,TRBV7-8
CASSFGSEQYF,TRBV7-8
CASSQASYEQYF,TRBV3-1/TRBV3-2
CSADRGETQYF,TRBV20-1
CASSGGAGGGGDTEAFF,TRBV9
CASRPRTGSNYGYTF,TRBV28
CATSRGTENTEAFF,TRBV15
CASSPPGTGATELFF,TRBV28
CASRGLETQYF,TRBV6-5
CSASAQAGSYPNQPQHF,TRBV20-1
CASSPLSGGLNEKLFF,TRBV18
CATSPRTGQGAYEQYF,TRBV15
CASSPGIGYEQYF,TRBV27
CASSSTGVGTEAFF,TRBV6-5
CASSHVGATGHGKRTYNSPLHF,TRBV28
CASSYGQGGEKLFF,TRBV6-6
CASSSTSGSNTGELFF,TRBV5-1